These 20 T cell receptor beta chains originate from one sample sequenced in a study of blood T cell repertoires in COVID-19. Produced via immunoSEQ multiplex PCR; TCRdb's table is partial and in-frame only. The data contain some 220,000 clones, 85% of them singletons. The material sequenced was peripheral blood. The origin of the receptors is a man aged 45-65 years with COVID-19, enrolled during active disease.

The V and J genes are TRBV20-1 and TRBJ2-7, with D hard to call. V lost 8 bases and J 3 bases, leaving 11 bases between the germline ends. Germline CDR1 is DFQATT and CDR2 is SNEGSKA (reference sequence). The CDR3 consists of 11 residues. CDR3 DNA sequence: TGCAGTACAGCATTGATCTACGAGCAGTACTTC. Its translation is CSTALIYEQYF.

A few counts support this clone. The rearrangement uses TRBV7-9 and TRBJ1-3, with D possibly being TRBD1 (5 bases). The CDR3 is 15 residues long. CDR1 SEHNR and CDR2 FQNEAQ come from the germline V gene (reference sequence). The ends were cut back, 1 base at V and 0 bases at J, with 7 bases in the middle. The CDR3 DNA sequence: TGTGCCAGCAGCTTAGACAGGTACTCTGGAAACACCATATATTTT. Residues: CASSLDRYSGNTIYF.

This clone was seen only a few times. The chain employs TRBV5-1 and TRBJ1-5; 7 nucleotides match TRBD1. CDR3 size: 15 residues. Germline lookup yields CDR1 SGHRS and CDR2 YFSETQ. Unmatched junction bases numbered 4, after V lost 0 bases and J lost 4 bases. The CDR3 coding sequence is TGCGCCAGCAGCTTGGAGACAGGGTGGAATCAGCCCCAGCATTTT. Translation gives CASSLETGWNQPQHF.

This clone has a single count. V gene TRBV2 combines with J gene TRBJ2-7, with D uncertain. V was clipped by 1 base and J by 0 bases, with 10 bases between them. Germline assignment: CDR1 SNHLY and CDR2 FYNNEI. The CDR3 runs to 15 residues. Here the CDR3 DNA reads TGTGCCAGCAGTGAAGGACTGGTGGGCTCCTACGAGCAGTACTTC. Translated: CASSEGLVGSYEQYF.

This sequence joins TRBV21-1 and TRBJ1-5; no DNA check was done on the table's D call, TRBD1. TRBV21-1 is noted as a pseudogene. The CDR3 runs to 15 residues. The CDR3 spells CASSKEGTEDQPQHF. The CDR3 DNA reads TGTGCCAGCAGCAAAGAAGGGACAGAGGATCAGCCCCAGCATTTT.

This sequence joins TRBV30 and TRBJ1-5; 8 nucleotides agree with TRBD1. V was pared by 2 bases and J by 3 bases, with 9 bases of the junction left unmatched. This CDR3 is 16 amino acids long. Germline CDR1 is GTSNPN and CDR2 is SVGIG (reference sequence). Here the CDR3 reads CAWSPNLDRANQPQHF. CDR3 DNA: TGTGCCTGGAGTCCGAACTTGGACAGGGCCAATCAGCCCCAGCATTTT.

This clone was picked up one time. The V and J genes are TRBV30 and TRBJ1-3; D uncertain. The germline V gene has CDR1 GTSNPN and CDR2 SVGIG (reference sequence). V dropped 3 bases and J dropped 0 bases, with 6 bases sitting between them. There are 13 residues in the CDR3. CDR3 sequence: CAWRQFSGNTIYF. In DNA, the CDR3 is TGTGCCTGGAGACAGTTCTCTGGAAACACCATATATTTT.

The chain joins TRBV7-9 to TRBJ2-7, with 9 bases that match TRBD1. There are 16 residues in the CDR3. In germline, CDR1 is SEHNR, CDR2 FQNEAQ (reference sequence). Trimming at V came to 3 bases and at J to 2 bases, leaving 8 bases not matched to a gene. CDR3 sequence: CASSFHRGLRTYEQYF. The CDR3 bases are TGTGCCAGCAGCTTTCACAGGGGGCTGAGAACCTACGAGCAGTACTTC.

The CDR3, as DNA: TGTGCCAGCAGTTATGTGCAGAGCAATCAGCCCCAGCATTTT. Protein sequence: CASSYVQSNQPQHF. The chain joins TRBV6-5 to TRBJ1-5; no clear D gene. The CDR3 consists of 14 residues. Germline V gives CDR1 MNHEY, CDR2 SVGAGI. V lost 3 bases and J 1 base, leaving 7 bases between the germline ends.

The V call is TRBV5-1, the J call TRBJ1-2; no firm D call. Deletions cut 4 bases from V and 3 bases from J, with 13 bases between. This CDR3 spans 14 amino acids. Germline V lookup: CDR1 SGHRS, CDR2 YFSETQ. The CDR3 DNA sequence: TGCGCCAGCAGCAGGACTGACCGGGACTATGGCTACACCTTC. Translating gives CASSRTDRDYGYTF.

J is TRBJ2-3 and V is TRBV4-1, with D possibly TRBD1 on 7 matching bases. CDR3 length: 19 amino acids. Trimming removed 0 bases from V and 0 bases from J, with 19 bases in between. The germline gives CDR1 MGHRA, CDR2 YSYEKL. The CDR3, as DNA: TGCGCCAGCAGCCAAGAACGGCCAGGGGGGTTCCCTAGCACAGATACGCAGTATTTT. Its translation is CASSQERPGGFPSTDTQYF.

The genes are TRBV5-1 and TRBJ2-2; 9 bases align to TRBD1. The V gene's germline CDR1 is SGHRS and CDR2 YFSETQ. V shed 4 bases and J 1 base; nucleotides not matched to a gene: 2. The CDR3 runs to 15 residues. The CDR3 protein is CASSTGQGNTGELFF. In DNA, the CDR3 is TGCGCCAGCAGCACGGGACAGGGGAACACCGGGGAGCTGTTTTTT.

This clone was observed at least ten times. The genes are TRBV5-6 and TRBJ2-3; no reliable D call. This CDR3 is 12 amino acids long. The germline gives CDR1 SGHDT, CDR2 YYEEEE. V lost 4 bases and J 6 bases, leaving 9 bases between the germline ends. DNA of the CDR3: TGTGCCAGCAGCCCTAAGTGGGATACGCAGTATTTT. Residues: CASSPKWDTQYF.

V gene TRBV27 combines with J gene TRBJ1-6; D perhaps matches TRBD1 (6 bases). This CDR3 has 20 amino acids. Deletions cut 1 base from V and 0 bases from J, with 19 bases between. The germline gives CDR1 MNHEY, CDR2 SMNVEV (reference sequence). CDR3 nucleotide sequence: TGTGCCAGCAGTTTATACAGTCGGCAGGGGTTCAGCTCCTATAATTCACCCCTCCACTTT. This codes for CASSLYSRQGFSSYNSPLHF.

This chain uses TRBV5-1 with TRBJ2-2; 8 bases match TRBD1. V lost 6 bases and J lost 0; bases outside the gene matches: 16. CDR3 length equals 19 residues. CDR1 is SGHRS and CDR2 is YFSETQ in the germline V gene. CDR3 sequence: CASTGHEWTGNANTGELFF. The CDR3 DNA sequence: TGCGCCAGCACCGGACATGAGTGGACAGGGAACGCGAACACCGGGGAGCTGTTTTTT.

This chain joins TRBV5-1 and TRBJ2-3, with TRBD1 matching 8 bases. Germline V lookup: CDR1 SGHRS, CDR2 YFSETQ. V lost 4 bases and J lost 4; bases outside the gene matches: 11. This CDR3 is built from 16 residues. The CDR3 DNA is TGCGCCAGCAGCACCCTCCGCAGGGGGCAAGCAGATACGCAGTATTTT. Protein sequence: CASSTLRRGQADTQYF. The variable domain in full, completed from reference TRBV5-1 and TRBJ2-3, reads KAGVTQTPRYLIKTRGQQVTLSCSPISGHRSVSWYQQTPGQGLQFLFEYFSETQRNKGNFPGRFSGRQFSNSRSEMNVSTLELGDSALYLCASSTLRRGQADTQYFGPGTRLTVL.

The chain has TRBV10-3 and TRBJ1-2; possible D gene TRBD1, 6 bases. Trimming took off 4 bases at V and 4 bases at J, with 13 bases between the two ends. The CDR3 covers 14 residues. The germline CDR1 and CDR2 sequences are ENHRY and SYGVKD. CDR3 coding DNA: TGTGCCATCAGTGCCGGCCAGGGGATCTATGGCTACACCTTC. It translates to CAISAGQGIYGYTF.

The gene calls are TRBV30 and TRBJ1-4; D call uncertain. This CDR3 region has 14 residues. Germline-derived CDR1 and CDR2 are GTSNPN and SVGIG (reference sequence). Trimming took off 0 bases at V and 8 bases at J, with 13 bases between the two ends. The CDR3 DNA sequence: TGTGCCTGGAGTGTACTACCGCCCGGGGAAAAACTGTTTTTT. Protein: CAWSVLPPGEKLFF. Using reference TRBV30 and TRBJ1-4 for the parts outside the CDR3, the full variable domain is SQTIHQWPATLVQPVGSPLSLECTVEGTSNPNLYWYRQAAGRGLQLLFYSVGIGQISSEVPQNLSASRPQDRQFILSSKKLLLSDSGFYLCAWSVLPPGEKLFFGSGTQLSVL.

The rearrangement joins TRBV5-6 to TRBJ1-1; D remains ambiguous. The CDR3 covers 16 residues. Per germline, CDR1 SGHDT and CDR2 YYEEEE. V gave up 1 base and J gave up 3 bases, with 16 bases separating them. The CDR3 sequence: CASSLSGPIFDTEAFF. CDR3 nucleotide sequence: TGTGCCAGCAGCTTGTCAGGCCCAATTTTCGACACTGAAGCTTTCTTT.

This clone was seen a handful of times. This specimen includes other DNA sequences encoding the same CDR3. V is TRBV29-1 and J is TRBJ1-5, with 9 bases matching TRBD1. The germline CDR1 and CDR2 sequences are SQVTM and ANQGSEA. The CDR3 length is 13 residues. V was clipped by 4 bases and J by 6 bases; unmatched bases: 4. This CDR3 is CSVGTGVGQPQHF. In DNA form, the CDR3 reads TGCAGCGTTGGGACAGGGGTCGGTCAGCCCCAGCATTTT.